This section outlines one T cell receptor beta chain sequence together with its context. What this receptor recognizes is not known. No quality values exist for individual bases; no much larger clone is one base distant. The germline V gene encodes CDR1 LNHDA and CDR2 SQIVND (reference sequence). Germline trimming: 6 bases from V, 5 bases from J; junction bases outside gene matches: 8. From the cysteine through the phenylalanine, the CDR3 covers 15 amino acids. The kept DNA is CDR3 alone, 45 bases in frame from the first base. The immunoSEQ assay amplified TCRB CDR3 regions from 1.5 to 2.5 micrograms of genomic DNA, or from all available DNA when less than that amount was available. Multiplex PCR used 60 forward primers for TCR V beta segments and 13 reverse primers for J beta segments. To estimate reads per starting template, synthetic control templates were spiked into each sample at limiting dilution. The Illumina HiSeq System generated sequencing reads of 87 bp. The authors processed their data as follows. PCR and sequencing errors were removed by a nearest neighbor algorithm that merged closely related sequences. TCR overlap was measured as the percentage of unique tumor TCR beta sequences also present in the same patient's peripheral blood. TCRdb provides this immuneACCESS table in a form limited to in-frame rearrangements. Some clones are lacking; in checked studies, under half of them reflect an unresolved V gene, and why the rest are absent is not known. That table is the source of V, J and clone size, and D and trimming were worked out from the DNA. The sample includes tens of thousands of clones, with almost 85% observed a single time. Together, the top ten hold roughly 2% of the sample.

Selection of patients required sufficient residual fresh-frozen tumor tissue and over two years of available survival data. Molecular status otherwise varied across the glioblastoma patients, but none of them carried an isocitrate dehydrogenase mutation. PBMC collection took place before vaccination, two weeks after the third vaccination, and at tumor progression if progression occurred. The Qiagen DNeasy Blood extraction Kit was used for extraction of genomic DNA. The data stem from a study of glioma-infiltrating T cells after dendritic cell vaccination listed by TCRdb under 2016. A note on the overall study: The cohort comprised around 15 glioblastoma patients from Phase I and II dendritic cell vaccination trials, 9 newly diagnosed and 6 with recurrent disease. Between 2003 and 2012, patients were given autologous tumor lysate-pulsed dendritic cell vaccination. The vaccine consisted of monocyte-derived dendritic cells cultured less than eight days with IL-4 and GM-CSF, then pulsed overnight with autologous tumor lysate. Three intradermal dendritic cell vaccine injections were administered to patients at biweekly intervals in the arm below the axilla. In glioblastoma patients vaccinated with dendritic cells, deep sequencing of TCR beta CDR3 regions served to measure tumor-infiltrating lymphocyte content and to compare repertoires between tumor and blood. Survival after dendritic cell vaccination was correlated with TCR sequencing metrics such as TIL content and the overlap between tumor and blood repertoires.

The paper's findings and limits, for the study overall: After dendritic cell vaccination, a higher estimated pretreatment TIL content predicted longer time to progression and overall survival. The cohort was small and heterogeneous, only a few patients had full blood and tumor sets, and even fewer had initial-recurrent tumor pairs. TCR clonality showed no direct relationship with survival, which suggests that a diverse polyclonal response may be important. The response model built on TCR overlap across three groups was characterized as speculative, with prospective validation still needed.

The input for sequencing was blood, taken before dendritic cell vaccination. The receptor comes from a human donor with glioblastoma. Recombination joined TRBV19 with TRBJ2-3; 10 middle bases align to TRBD2. The CDR3 loop reads CASRSLAGAGDTQYF. In nucleotides, the sequence is TGTGCCAGTAGGAGCCTAGCGGGAGCGGGAGATACGCAGTATTTT.